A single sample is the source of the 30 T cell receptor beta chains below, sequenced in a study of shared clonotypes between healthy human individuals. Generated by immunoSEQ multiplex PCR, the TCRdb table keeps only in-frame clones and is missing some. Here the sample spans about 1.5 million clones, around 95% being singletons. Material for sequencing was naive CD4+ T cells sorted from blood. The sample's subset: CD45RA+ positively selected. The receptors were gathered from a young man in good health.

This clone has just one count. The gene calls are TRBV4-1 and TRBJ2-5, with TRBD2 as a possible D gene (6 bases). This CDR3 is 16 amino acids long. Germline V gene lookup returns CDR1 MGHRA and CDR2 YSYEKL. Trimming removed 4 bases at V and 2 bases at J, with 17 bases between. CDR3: CASSLNRDLTQETQYF. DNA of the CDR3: TGCGCCAGCAGCCTCAACCGGGACTTAACTCAAGAGACCCAGTACTTC.

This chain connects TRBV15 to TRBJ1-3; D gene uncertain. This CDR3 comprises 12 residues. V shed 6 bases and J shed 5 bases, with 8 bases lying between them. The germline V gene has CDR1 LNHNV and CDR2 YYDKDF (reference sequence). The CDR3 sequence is CATRQTRNTIYF. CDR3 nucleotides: TGTGCCACCAGGCAGACTCGAAACACCATATATTTT.

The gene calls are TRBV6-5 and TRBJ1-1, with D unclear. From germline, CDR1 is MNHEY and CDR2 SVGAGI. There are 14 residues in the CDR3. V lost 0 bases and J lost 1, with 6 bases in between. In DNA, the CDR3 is TGTGCCAGCAGTTACTCGACCTCGAACACTGAAGCTTTCTTT. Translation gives CASSYSTSNTEAFF.

CDR3 in DNA: TGCAGTGCTAGAACCGGGACAGGGCAGTACTTC. Translating gives CSARTGTGQYF. The chain recombines TRBV20-1 with TRBJ2-7; 8 bases are a match to TRBD1. Germline-derived CDR1 and CDR2 are DFQATT and SNEGSKA (reference sequence). With V trimmed by 2 bases and J by 9 bases, 3 bases remained unmatched. This CDR3 comprises 11 residues.

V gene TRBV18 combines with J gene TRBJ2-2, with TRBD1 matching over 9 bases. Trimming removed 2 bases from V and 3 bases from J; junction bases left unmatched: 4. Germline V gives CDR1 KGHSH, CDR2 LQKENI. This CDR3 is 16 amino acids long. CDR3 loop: CASSPTGGRDTGELFF. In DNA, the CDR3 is TGTGCCAGCTCACCAACAGGGGGCAGGGACACCGGGGAGCTGTTTTTT.

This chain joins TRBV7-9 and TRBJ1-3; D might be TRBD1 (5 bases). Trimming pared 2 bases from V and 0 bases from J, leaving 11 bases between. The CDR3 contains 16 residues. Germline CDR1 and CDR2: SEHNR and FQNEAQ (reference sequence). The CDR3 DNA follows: TGTGCCAGCAGCTTAAGGGCAGGGAACTCTGGAAACACCATATATTTT. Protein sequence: CASSLRAGNSGNTIYF. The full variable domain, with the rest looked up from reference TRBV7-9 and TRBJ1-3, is DTGVSQNPRHKITKRGQNVTFRCDPISEHNRLYWYRQTLGQGPEFLTYFQNEAQLEKSRLLSDRFSAERPKGSFSTLEIQRTEQGDSAMYLCASSLRAGNSGNTIYFGEGSWLTVV.

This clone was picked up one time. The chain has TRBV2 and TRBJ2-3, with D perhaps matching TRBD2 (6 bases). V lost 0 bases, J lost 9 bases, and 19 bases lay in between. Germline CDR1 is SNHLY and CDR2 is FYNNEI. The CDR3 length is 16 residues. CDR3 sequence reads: CASSEAVDSGGGTQYF. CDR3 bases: TGTGCCAGCAGTGAAGCGGTGGATAGCGGAGGTGGAACGCAGTATTTT.

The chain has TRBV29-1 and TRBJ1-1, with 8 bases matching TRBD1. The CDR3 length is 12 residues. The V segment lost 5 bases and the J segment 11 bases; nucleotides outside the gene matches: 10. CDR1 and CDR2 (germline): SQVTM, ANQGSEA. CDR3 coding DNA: TGCAGCGTTAGATCGGAGACAGGGGACGCTTTCTTT. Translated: CSVRSETGDAFF.

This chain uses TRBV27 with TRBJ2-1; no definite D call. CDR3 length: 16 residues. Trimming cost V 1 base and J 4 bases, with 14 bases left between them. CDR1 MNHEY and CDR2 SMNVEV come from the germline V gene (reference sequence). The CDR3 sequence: CASSLLMGSKYNEQFF. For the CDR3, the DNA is TGTGCCAGCAGTTTATTGATGGGCTCCAAATACAATGAGCAGTTCTTC.

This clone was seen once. CDR3 region: CASSLWTLEQYF. CDR3 bases: TGTGCCAGCAGTCTCTGGACACTCGAGCAGTACTTC. The V and J genes are TRBV28 and TRBJ2-7; weak D call: TRBD1 (5 bases). Germline V lookup: CDR1 MDHEN, CDR2 SYDVKM. The CDR3 is made up of 12 amino acids. The V and J ends lost 5 bases and 6 bases respectively, with 11 bases between them.

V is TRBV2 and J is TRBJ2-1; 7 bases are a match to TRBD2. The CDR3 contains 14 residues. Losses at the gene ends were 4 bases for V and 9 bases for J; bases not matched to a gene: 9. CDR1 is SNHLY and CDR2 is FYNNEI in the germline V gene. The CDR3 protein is CASSGQGGLSEQFF. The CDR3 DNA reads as TGTGCCAGCAGTGGCCAGGGAGGGTTAAGTGAGCAGTTCTTC. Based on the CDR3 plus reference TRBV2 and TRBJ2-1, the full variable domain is EPEVTQTPSHQVTQMGQEVILRCVPISNHLYFYWYRQILGQKVEFLVSFYNNEISEKSEIFDDQFSVERPDGSNFTLKIRSTKLEDSAMYFCASSGQGGLSEQFFGPGTRLTVL.

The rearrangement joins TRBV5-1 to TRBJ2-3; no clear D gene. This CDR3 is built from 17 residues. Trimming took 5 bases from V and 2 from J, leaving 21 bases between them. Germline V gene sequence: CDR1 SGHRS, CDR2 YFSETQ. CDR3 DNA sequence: TGCGCCAGCAGAAGTGCCAAGGGAACTATAGTCACAGATACGCAGTATTTT. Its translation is CASRSAKGTIVTDTQYF.

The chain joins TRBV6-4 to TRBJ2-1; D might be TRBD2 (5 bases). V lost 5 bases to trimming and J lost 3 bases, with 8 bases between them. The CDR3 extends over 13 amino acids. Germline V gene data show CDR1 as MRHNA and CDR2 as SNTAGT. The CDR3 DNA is TGTGCCAGCAGTCGGGAAAGCTACAATGAGCAGTTCTTC. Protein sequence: CASSRESYNEQFF.

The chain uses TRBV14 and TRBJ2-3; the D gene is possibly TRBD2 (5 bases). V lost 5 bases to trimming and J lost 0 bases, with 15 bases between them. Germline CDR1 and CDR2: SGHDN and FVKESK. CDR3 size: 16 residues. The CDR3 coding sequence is TGTGCCAGCAGCTTGAAGAGCGGACTTAGCACAGATACGCAGTATTTT. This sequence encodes CASSLKSGLSTDTQYF.

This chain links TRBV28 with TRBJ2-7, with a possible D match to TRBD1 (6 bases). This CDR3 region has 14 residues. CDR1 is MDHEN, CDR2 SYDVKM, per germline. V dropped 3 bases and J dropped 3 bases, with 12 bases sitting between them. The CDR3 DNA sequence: TGTGCCAGCAGTTTGGGGGCACACTACTACGAGCAGTACTTC. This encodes CASSLGAHYYEQYF.

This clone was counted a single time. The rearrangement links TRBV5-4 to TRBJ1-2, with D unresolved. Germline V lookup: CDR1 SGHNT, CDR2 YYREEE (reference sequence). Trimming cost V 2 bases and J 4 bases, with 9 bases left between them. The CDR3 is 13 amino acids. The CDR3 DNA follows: TGTGCCAGCAGCTTAAGTCCTAGCTATGGCTACACCTTC. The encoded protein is CASSLSPSYGYTF. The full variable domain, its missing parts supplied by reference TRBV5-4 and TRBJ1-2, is ETGVTQSPTHLIKTRGQQVTLRCSSQSGHNTVSWYQQALGQGPQFIFQYYREEENGRGNFPPRFSGLQFPNYSSELNVNALELDDSALYLCASSLSPSYGYTFGSGTRLTVV.

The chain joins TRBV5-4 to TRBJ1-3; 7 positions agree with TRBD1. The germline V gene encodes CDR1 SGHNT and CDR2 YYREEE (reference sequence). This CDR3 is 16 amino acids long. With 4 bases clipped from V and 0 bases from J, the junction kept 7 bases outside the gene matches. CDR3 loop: CASSLDRPSSGNTIYF. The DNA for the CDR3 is TGTGCCAGCAGCCTGGACAGGCCCAGCTCTGGAAACACCATATATTTT.

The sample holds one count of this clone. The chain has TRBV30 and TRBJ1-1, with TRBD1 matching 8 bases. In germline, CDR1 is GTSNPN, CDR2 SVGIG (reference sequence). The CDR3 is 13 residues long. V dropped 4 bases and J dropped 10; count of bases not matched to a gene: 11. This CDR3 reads CAWIRTGPASAFF. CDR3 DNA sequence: TGTGCCTGGATCCGGACAGGGCCGGCCTCAGCTTTCTTT. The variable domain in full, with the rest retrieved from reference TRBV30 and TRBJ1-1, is SQTIHQWPATLVQPVGSPLSLECTVEGTSNPNLYWYRQAAGRGLQLLFYSVGIGQISSEVPQNLSASRPQDRQFILSSKKLLLSDSGFYLCAWIRTGPASAFFGQGTRLTVV.

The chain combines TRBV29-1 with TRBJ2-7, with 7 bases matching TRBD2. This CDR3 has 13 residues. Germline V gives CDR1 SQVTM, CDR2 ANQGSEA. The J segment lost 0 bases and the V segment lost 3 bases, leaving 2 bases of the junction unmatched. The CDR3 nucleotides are TGCAGCGTTGATTCGGGGGGCTCCTACGAGCAGTACTTC. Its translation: CSVDSGGSYEQYF.

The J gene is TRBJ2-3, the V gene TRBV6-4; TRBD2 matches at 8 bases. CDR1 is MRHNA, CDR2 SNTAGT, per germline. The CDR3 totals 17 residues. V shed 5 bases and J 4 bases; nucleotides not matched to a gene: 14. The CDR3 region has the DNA TGTGCCAGCAGTCCCTCATGGACGAGCGGGAGACCAGATACGCAGTATTTT. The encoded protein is CASSPSWTSGRPDTQYF.

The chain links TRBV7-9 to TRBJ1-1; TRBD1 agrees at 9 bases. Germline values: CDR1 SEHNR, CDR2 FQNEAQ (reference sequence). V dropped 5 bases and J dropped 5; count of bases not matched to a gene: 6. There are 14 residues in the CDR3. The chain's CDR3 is CASSRGTGRTEAFF. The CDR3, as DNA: TGTGCCAGCAGCCGAGGGACAGGGAGGACTGAAGCTTTCTTT. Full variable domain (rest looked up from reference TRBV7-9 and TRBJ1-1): DTGVSQNPRHKITKRGQNVTFRCDPISEHNRLYWYRQTLGQGPEFLTYFQNEAQLEKSRLLSDRFSAERPKGSFSTLEIQRTEQGDSAMYLCASSRGTGRTEAFFGQGTRLTVV.

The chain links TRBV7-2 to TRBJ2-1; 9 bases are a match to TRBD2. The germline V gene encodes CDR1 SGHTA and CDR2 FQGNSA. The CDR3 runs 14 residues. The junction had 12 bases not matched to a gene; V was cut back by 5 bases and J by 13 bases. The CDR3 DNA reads TGTGCCAGCAGCCTCGGTGTAGCGGGAGCGATTCAGTTCTTC. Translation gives CASSLGVAGAIQFF.

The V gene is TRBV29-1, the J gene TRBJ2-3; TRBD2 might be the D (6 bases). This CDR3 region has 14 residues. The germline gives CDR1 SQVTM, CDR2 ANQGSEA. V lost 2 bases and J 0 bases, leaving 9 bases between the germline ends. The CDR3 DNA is TGCAGCGTTGAATCACGGGAGAGCACAGATACGCAGTATTTT. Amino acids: CSVESRESTDTQYF.

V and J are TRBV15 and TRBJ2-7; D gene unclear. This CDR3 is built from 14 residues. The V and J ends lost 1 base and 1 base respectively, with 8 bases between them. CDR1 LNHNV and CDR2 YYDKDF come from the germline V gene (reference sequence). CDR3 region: CATSRVDKSYEQYF. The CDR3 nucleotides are TGTGCCACCAGCAGAGTTGACAAGTCCTACGAGCAGTACTTC.

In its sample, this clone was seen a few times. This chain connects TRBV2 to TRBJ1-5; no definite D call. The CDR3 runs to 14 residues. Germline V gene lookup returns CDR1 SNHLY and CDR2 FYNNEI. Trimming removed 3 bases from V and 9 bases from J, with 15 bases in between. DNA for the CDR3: TGTGCCAGCAGTGACGGAGTGATTAAACGGCCCCAGCATTTT. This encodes CASSDGVIKRPQHF.

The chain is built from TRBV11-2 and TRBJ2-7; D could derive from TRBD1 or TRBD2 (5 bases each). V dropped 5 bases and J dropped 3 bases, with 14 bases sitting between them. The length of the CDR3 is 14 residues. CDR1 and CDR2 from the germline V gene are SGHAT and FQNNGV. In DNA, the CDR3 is TGTGCCAGCAGCATTACTAGGGGCTTCTACGAGCAGTACTTC. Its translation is CASSITRGFYEQYF.

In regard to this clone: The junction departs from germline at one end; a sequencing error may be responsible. CDR3 in amino acids: CSASPDSERVF. The CDR3 nucleotides read TGCAGTGCTAGCCCCGACAGTGAGAGGGTATTT. J is TRBJ1-3 and V is TRBV20-1; the D gene is possibly TRBD1 (5 bases). The CDR3 runs 11 residues. Germline V gives CDR1 DFQATT, CDR2 SNEGSKA (reference sequence).

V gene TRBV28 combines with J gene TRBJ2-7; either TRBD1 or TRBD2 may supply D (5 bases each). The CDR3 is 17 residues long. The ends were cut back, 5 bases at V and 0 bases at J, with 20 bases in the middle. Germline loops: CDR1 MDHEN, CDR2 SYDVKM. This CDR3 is CASSEGPGLGSSYEQYF. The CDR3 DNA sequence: TGTGCCAGCAGTGAAGGACCGGGGCTCGGAAGCTCCTACGAGCAGTACTTC.

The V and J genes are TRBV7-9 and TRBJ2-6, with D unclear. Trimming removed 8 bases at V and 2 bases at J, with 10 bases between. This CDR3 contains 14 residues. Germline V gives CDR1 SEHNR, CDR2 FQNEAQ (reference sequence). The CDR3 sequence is CASGPRAGANVLTF. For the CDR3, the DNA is TGTGCCAGCGGCCCCCGGGCTGGGGCCAACGTCCTGACTTTC. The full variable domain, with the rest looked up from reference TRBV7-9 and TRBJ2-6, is DTGVSQNPRHKITKRGQNVTFRCDPISEHNRLYWYRQTLGQGPEFLTYFQNEAQLEKSRLLSDRFSAERPKGSFSTLEIQRTEQGDSAMYLCASGPRAGANVLTFGAGSRLTVL.

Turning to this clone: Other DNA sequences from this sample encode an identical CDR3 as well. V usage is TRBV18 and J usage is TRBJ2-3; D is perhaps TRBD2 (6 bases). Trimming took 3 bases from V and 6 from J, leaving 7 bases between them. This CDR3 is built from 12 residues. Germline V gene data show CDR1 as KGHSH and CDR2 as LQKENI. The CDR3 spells CASSPAGDTQYF. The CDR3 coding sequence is TGTGCCAGCTCACCCGCGGGGGATACGCAGTATTTT.